What follows is one T cell receptor (beta chain) and its context. The data are from a study of blood T cell repertoires in COVID-19. Profiling relied on immunoSEQ multiplex PCR, and the TCRdb table lists in-frame clones only, not all of them. Seen here are 150,000 to 200,000 clones, 70% to 90% observed once, and the top ten hold 20% to 25%. The CDR3 is 15 amino acids. This sequence was found in a man aged 60 to 69 with active or convalescent COVID-19. V and J are TRBV1 and TRBJ2-7; the table calls TRBD2, which could not be checked here. TRBV1 is given as a pseudogene. Source material: peripheral blood. The CDR3 nucleotides are TGCACCAGCAGCCAAGACAGACGGGACTACTACGAGCAGTACTTC. Its protein is CTSSQDRRDYYEQYF.